The 21 T cell receptor beta chains given below trace back to one sample, sequenced in a study of regulatory T cells in long-lasting Graves disease. Relying on iRepertoire HTBI primers and Arm-PCR of CDR3 regions, the team built TCR beta libraries. Each CDR3 protein gets one entry after TCRdb re-called the multiplex PCR reads with MiXCR. The top ten hold 23% of the sample, which has 400,000 to 550,000 distinct CDR3 sequences, 15% to 20% seen once. Described time point: newly diagnosed GD, antithyroid drugs for less than 3 months. With RNA extracted from PBMCs as input, the TCR library was made. This sample also appeared in a second study, on T cells in Graves' hyperthyroidism and ophthalmopathy.

Sequencing was performed on peripheral blood mononuclear cells (PBMCs), taken at new diagnosis, from a patient treated with antithyroid drugs. The origin of the receptors is a woman aged 18-35 years with Graves disease.

This clonotype was seen repeatedly, ten times or more. V and J are TRBV3-1 and TRBJ2-7; D is uncertain. Germline V gives CDR1 LGHDT, CDR2 YNNKEL (reference sequence). This CDR3 comprises 11 residues. V was clipped by 1 base and J by 8 bases, with 6 bases between them. The CDR3 nucleotides are TGTGCCAGCAGCCAAGGAACGCAGCAGTACTTC. The encoded protein is CASSQGTQQYF.

The gene calls are TRBV2 and TRBJ1-1; 9 bases fit TRBD1. The junction had 4 bases not matched to a gene; V was cut back by 8 bases and J by 0 bases. CDR1 and CDR2 from the germline V gene are SNHLY and FYNNEI. This CDR3 comprises 14 residues. For the CDR3, the DNA is TGTGCCAGCCTAGGGACAGGGATGAACACTGAAGCTTTCTTT. This encodes CASLGTGMNTEAFF.

There are many counts of this clonotype. CDR3 nucleotide sequence: TGTGCCAGCAGTTCCCAGGGCAAGGTAGGAGATACGCAGTATTTT. Translation: CASSSQGKVGDTQYF. The V gene is TRBV28, the J gene TRBJ2-3, with D possibly being TRBD1 (5 bases). The CDR3 contains 15 residues. Germline-derived CDR1 and CDR2 are MDHEN and SYDVKM. Trimming removed 4 bases at V and 5 bases at J, with 16 bases between.

This clonotype appeared many times. The chain uses TRBV29-1 and TRBJ1-1; 7 nucleotides agree with TRBD1. Trimming at V came to 6 bases and at J to 0 bases, leaving 4 bases not matched to a gene. The CDR3 length is 13 residues. Germline V CDR1 and CDR2: SQVTM, ANQGSEA. The CDR3 protein is CSVGQALNTEAFF. The CDR3, as DNA: TGCAGCGTAGGACAGGCATTGAACACTGAAGCTTTCTTT.

The sample holds many counts of this clonotype. V and J are TRBV29-1 and TRBJ2-2; weak D call: TRBD1 (6 bases). Germline lookup yields CDR1 SQVTM and CDR2 ANQGSEA. The CDR3 length is 14 residues. Trimming stripped 4 bases from V and 7 bases from J, with 16 bases between. For the CDR3, the DNA is TGCAGCGTTGGACTACAGGGTTGGGACGGGGAGCTGTTTTTT. Its translation: CSVGLQGWDGELFF.

The chain uses TRBV6-1 and TRBJ1-2; D call uncertain. The CDR3 consists of 13 residues. V lost 8 bases and J lost 7, with 17 bases in between. CDR1 is MNHNS and CDR2 is SASEGT in the germline V gene. The CDR3 protein is CASSRPLSGGYTF. CDR3 DNA: TGTGCCAGCTCAAGACCGCTCAGTGGTGGCTACACCTTC.

This clonotype was counted at least ten times. The gene calls are TRBV15 and TRBJ1-1, with D possibly being TRBD1 (5 bases). V dropped 5 bases and J dropped 6 bases, with 10 bases sitting between them. Germline loops: CDR1 LNHNV, CDR2 YYDKDF (reference sequence). This CDR3 region has 12 residues. CDR3 residues: CATSGDHAEAFF. The CDR3 nucleotides read TGTGCCACCAGCGGGGACCACGCTGAAGCTTTCTTT. The full variable domain, with the rest looked up from reference TRBV15 and TRBJ1-1, is DAMVIQNPRYQVTQFGKPVTLSCSQTLNHNVMYWYQQKSSQAPKLLFHYYDKDFNNEADTPDNFQSRRPNTSFCFLDIRSPGLGDTAMYLCATSGDHAEAFFGQGTRLTVV.

CDR3 coding DNA: TGTGCCAGCAGCGTAGGGGGGTCCCCCTACGAGCAGTACTTC. It specifies CASSVGGSPYEQYF. The chain employs TRBV9 and TRBJ2-7, with D perhaps matching TRBD1 or TRBD2 (5 bases each). Trimming shortened V by 0 bases and J by 2 bases, and 9 bases separated the two germline ends. CDR1 is SGDLS and CDR2 is YYNGEE in the germline V gene. CDR3 size: 14 residues.

The chain has TRBV9 and TRBJ2-7, with TRBD2 matching over 10 bases. Losses at the gene ends were 4 bases for V and 0 bases for J; bases not matched to a gene: 4. The CDR3 loop spans 15 amino acids. Germline V CDR1 and CDR2: SGDLS, YYNGEE. Here the CDR3 reads CASSTGLASSYEQYF. The CDR3 DNA reads TGTGCCAGCAGCACGGGACTAGCGAGCTCCTACGAGCAGTACTTC.

This clonotype has at least ten counts. The gene calls are TRBV20-1 and TRBJ2-5; D may be TRBD2 (6 bases). Germline V gene sequence: CDR1 DFQATT, CDR2 SNEGSKA (reference sequence). The V end was cut by 2 bases, the J end by 1 base, with 14 bases between. CDR3 length equals 15 residues. Written as DNA, the CDR3 is TGCAGTGCTAGAAGCAGGAGGGTTCGCCAAGAGACCCAGTACTTC. As protein: CSARSRRVRQETQYF.

This clonotype was counted a few times. This chain links TRBV30 with TRBJ1-1; no reliable D call. This CDR3 contains 13 residues. CDR1 and CDR2 from the germline V gene are GTSNPN and SVGIG (reference sequence). The germline V and J ends were trimmed by 5 bases and 1 base, with 11 bases remaining between them. In DNA form, the CDR3 reads TGTGCCTGGTCGTCTTATGAGAACACTGAAGCTTTCTTT. It codes for CAWSSYENTEAFF.

This clonotype was recorded at least ten times. The genes are TRBV2 and TRBJ2-7; D uncertain. Between the trimmed V and J ends, which lost 6 bases and 3 bases, there was a span of 9 bases. The CDR3 contains 12 residues. Germline V gene sequence: CDR1 SNHLY, CDR2 FYNNEI. Here the CDR3 reads CASRFRNYEQYF. In DNA form, the CDR3 reads TGTGCCAGCAGGTTTAGGAACTACGAGCAGTACTTC.

This clonotype was observed a handful of times. The genes are TRBV11-3 and TRBJ1-1; D unresolved. V lost 3 bases, J lost 2 bases, and 10 bases lay in between. CDR3 length equals 14 residues. CDR1 and CDR2 from the germline V gene are SGHNT and YENEEA. DNA of the CDR3: TGTGCCAGCAGCTTCCAGGCTATAAACACTGAAGCTTTCTTT. This gives the protein CASSFQAINTEAFF.

This clonotype was seen more than once but under ten times. The chain recombines TRBV6-1 with TRBJ1-2; D is unresolved. The V end lost 5 bases, the J end lost 4 bases, and 14 bases lay between the germline ends. CDR1 and CDR2 from the germline V gene are MNHNS and SASEGT. The length of the CDR3 is 14 residues. CDR3 nucleotide sequence: TGTGCCAGCAGTAGAGGAGGAGCCTTCTATGGCTACACCTTC. Amino acid sequence: CASSRGGAFYGYTF.

In its sample, this clonotype was seen a few times. This CDR3 is CASRDHYDNSYEQYF. Here the CDR3 DNA reads TGCGCCAGCAGGGATCACTACGACAACTCCTACGAGCAGTACTTC. The genes are TRBV5-1 and TRBJ2-7; D call uncertain. CDR1 and CDR2 (germline): SGHRS, YFSETQ. The CDR3 totals 15 residues. Trimming shortened V by 5 bases and J by 0 bases, and 15 bases separated the two germline ends.

This clonotype was observed at least ten times. V and J are TRBV5-1 and TRBJ1-1; tentative D call: TRBD1 (5 bases). The CDR3 is 14 amino acids. Germline V gives CDR1 SGHRS, CDR2 YFSETQ. The V gene lost 5 bases and the J gene lost 2 bases, with 13 bases spanning the gap. As DNA, the CDR3 is TGCGCCAGCAGTTTTGGACAAATTAACACTGAAGCTTTCTTT. Translated, it gives CASSFGQINTEAFF.

This clonotype was seen repeatedly, ten times or more. The chain is built from TRBV12-3 or TRBV12-4 and TRBJ2-3, with D maybe TRBD1 (5 bases). V dropped 1 base and J dropped 2 bases, with 10 bases sitting between them. This CDR3 contains 15 residues. The CDR3 DNA reads as TGTGCCAGCAGTTTAGGGACAACCTCCACAGATACGCAGTATTTT. It codes for CASSLGTTSTDTQYF.

The chain uses TRBV7-9 and TRBJ1-5; 10 bases map to TRBD1. Germline V gene lookup returns CDR1 SEHNR and CDR2 FQNEAQ (reference sequence). With 3 bases clipped from V and 4 bases from J, the junction kept 6 bases outside the gene matches. The CDR3 loop spans 16 amino acids. The DNA for the CDR3 is TGTGCCAGCAGCTTGGGTGACAGGGGGCCTAATCAGCCCCAGCATTTT. Amino acid sequence: CASSLGDRGPNQPQHF.

CDR3 in amino acids: CASSSNPGETQYF. The CDR3 DNA is TGTGCCAGCAGTTCGAACCCAGGGGAGACCCAGTACTTC. This sequence joins TRBV12-3 or TRBV12-4 and TRBJ2-5; possibly TRBD1 for D (5 bases). The CDR3 extends over 13 amino acids. Trimming cost V 4 bases and J 5 bases, with 11 bases left between them.

This clonotype showed up many times. The chain links TRBV6-2 or TRBV6-3 to TRBJ2-1; TRBD1 aligns across 8 bases. Germline V lookup: CDR1 MNHEY, CDR2 SVGEGT. The CDR3 covers 14 residues. After removal of 4 bases from V and 15 bases from J, the junction contained 14 bases not matched to a gene. CDR3 sequence reads: CASSSPGQATRRFF. The CDR3 DNA follows: TGTGCCAGCAGTTCACCGGGACAGGCCACCCGGCGGTTCTTC.

This clonotype was counted only a few times. The V and J genes are TRBV6-1 and TRBJ2-7; 7 nucleotides line up with TRBD1. The CDR3 covers 13 residues. Trimming removed 6 bases from V and 7 bases from J; junction bases left unmatched: 9. Germline CDR1 is MNHNS and CDR2 is SASEGT. CDR3 coding DNA: TGTGCCAGCAGCGACACAGGGGTTGGGGAGCAGTACTTC. This codes for CASSDTGVGEQYF.